This T cell receptor (beta chain) was captured by sequencing in a study of OX40 agonist ivuxolimab in advanced cancers. Some clones are missing from TCRdb's copy, which holds only in-frame ones; the method was immunoSEQ multiplex PCR. The sample consists of 49,000 or so clones, more than 85% of them appearing once. The CDR3 is 14 amino acids. CDR1 is MNHNS, CDR2 SASEGT, per germline. V was clipped by 7 bases and J by 9 bases, with 19 bases between them. The receptor comes from an adult with an advanced solid tumor such as melanoma, head and neck, liver or kidney cancer. This specimen was CD4+ or CD8+ T cells sorted from blood, taken in a trial of the OX40 agonist ivuxolimab. The J gene is TRBJ1-5, the V gene TRBV6-1; TRBD1 is a possible D gene (6 bases). CDR3 coding DNA: TGTGCCAGCACCCCTTGGGGGCTCCCCACGCCCCAGCATTTT. Its protein product is CASTPWGLPTPQHF.